This TCR beta chain is drawn from a study of CD8+CD57+ T cells in acquired aplastic anemia. Germline-derived CDR1 and CDR2 are LGHDT and YNNKEL (reference sequence). Trimming took off 6 bases at V and 10 bases at J, with 22 bases between the two ends. This CDR3 region has 14 residues. This clonotype showed up just a few times. Patients sequenced had flow cytometry evidence of CD8+CD57+ cell expansion. Profiling that covered TCR beta VDJ and CDR3 relied on genomic DNA as its template. In TCRdb, the reads were re-called with MiXCR into one record per CDR3 protein. The data hold 260,000 or so distinct CDR3 sequences, with around 45% observed a single time.

V usage is TRBV3-1 and J usage is TRBJ2-7, with D perhaps assigned TRBD1 or TRBD2 (5 bases each). The sample taken for sequencing was sorted CD4+, CD8+, or CD8+CD57+ T cells (not recorded which) from PBMCs. This clonotype was obtained from a human donor with aplastic anemia. The CDR3 reads CASRGEGRNEDQYF. CDR3 DNA: TGTGCCAGCAGGGGGGAAGGACGTAATGAGGATCAGTACTTC.